This is a list of T cell receptor beta chains from one sample in a study of cytomegalovirus exposure and HLA in healthy donors. Using immunoSEQ multiplex PCR, the repertoire was profiled, and TCRdb retains in-frame clones only, with some absent. Of about 64,000 clones listed, 55% to 65% are singletons. What was sequenced was PBMCs. The source of these receptors is a woman aged 50 to 60 in good health and CMV-seronegative. CDR3s include the opening cysteine and the closing phenylalanine or tryptophan. D genes are given only for firm matches. Clone sizes are given selectively: once, few, many, or a class where the clone is expanded.

TRBJ1-2	TRBV7-8	TRBD1	-	CASSPGQGNYGYTF	TGTGCCAGCAGCCCCGGACAGGGGAACTATGGCTACACCTTC
TRBJ2-7	TRBV6-5	TRBD2	-	CASSRLAGAYEQYF	TGTGCCAGCAGTAGACTAGCGGGAGCTTACGAGCAGTACTTC
TRBJ2-7	TRBV5-4	TRBD2	-	CASSSGTSSVEQYF	TGTGCCAGCAGCTCCGGGACTAGCTCAGTCGAGCAGTACTTC
TRBJ1-3	TRBV19	TRBD1	-	CASSIWTGVTGNTIYF	TGTGCCAGTAGTATATGGACAGGGGTGACTGGAAACACCATATATTTT
TRBJ2-2	TRBV2	TRBD1	-	CASSAGQGFTGELFF	TGTGCCAGCAGTGCGGGACAGGGGTTCACCGGGGAGCTGTTTTTT
TRBJ1-2	TRBV19	-	-	CASSIAGGRNYGYTF	TGTGCCAGTAGTATAGCCGGGGGGCGAAACTATGGCTACACCTTC
TRBJ2-3	TRBV4-1	-	-	CASSQPLGSGRTDTQYF	TGCGCCAGCAGCCAGCCCCTAGGTAGCGGACGCACAGATACGCAGTATTTT
TRBJ2-7	TRBV6-5	TRBD1	-	CASSYGQGSYEQYF	TGTGCCAGCAGTTACGGACAGGGGAGTTACGAGCAGTACTTC
TRBJ2-5	TRBV6-5	-	-	CASKAVALETQYF	TGTGCCAGCAAGGCGGTGGCCCTGGAGACCCAGTACTTC
TRBJ2-5	TRBV15	-	-	CATSRAKGEETQYF	TGTGCCACCAGCAGAGCCAAGGGGGAAGAGACCCAGTACTTC
TRBJ1-3	TRBV12-5	-	-	CASGLGVSGNTIYF	TGTGCTAGTGGTTTGGGAGTATCTGGAAACACCATATATTTT
TRBJ2-7	TRBV6-5	-	-	CASIAGGEQYF	TGTGCCAGCATTGCGGGCGGCGAGCAGTACTTC
TRBJ2-7	TRBV7-2	TRBD2	-	CASSYLPGLAGDEQYF	TGTGCCAGCAGCTACCTACCGGGACTAGCGGGAGACGAGCAGTACTTC
TRBJ1-1	TRBV29-1	-	once	CSVSGGTEAFF	TGCAGCGTTTCTGGCGGCACTGAAGCTTTCTTT
TRBJ1-2	TRBV28	-	-	CASSLLSREAYGYTF	TGTGCCAGCAGTTTACTGAGCAGGGAGGCCTATGGCTACACCTTC
TRBJ2-1	TRBV30	TRBD2	-	CAWGLAGSYNEQFF	TGTGCCTGGGGACTAGCGGGATCCTACAATGAGCAGTTCTTC
TRBJ2-7	TRBV5-6	-	-	CASSSDRIFPYEQYF	TGTGCCAGCAGCTCCGACAGAATCTTCCCCTACGAGCAGTACTTC
TRBJ1-2	TRBV28	TRBD1	-	CASSPQGPVGYTF	TGTGCCAGCAGTCCACAGGGGCCGGTAGGCTACACCTTC
TRBJ2-2	TRBV9	TRBD2	few	CASSVEAGGRDTGELFF	TGTGCCAGCAGCGTAGAAGCGGGAGGGCGGGACACCGGGGAGCTGTTTTTT
TRBJ1-1	TRBV29-1	-	few	CSVEEPGPKRAFF	TGCAGCGTTGAAGAGCCCGGTCCTAAGAGGGCTTTCTTT
TRBJ1-1	TRBV28	TRBD1	-	CASSFIPGGYTEAFF	TGTGCCAGCAGTTTCATCCCAGGGGGATACACTGAAGCTTTCTTT
TRBJ2-1	TRBV4-1	TRBD1	few	CASSLGQGAPLSYNEQFF	TGCGCCAGCAGCCTGGGACAGGGGGCGCCCCTTTCCTACAATGAGCAGTTCTTC
TRBJ2-3	TRBV7-6	-	many	CASSLGTGTDTQYF	TGTGCCAGCAGCTTAGGCACTGGCACAGATACGCAGTATTTT
TRBJ2-2	TRBV5-4	-	-	CATDSQRGDLNTGELFF	TGTGCCACCGATTCCCAGCGTGGAGATTTGAACACCGGGGAGCTGTTTTTT
TRBJ1-2	TRBV4-3	TRBD1	-	CASSQVRASGQGDYGYTF	TGCGCCAGCAGCCAAGTCAGGGCGTCGGGACAGGGAGATTATGGCTACACCTTC
TRBJ2-7	TRBV19	TRBD2	-	CASSIGTSGFSYEQYF	TGTGCCAGTAGTATAGGGACTAGCGGATTCTCCTACGAGCAGTACTTC
TRBJ1-2	TRBV5-1	TRBD1	-	CASSSTGQARENYGYTF	TGCGCCAGCAGCTCGACAGGACAGGCCCGGGAGAACTATGGCTACACCTTC
TRBJ1-1	TRBV29-1	TRBD1	-	CSVAPGQTDWNTEAFF	TGCAGCGTTGCACCGGGACAGACCGACTGGAACACTGAAGCTTTCTTT
TRBJ2-7	TRBV9	TRBD2	-	CASSVGASGRAVEQYF	TGTGCCAGCAGCGTAGGTGCTAGCGGGAGGGCCGTCGAGCAGTACTTC
TRBJ1-1	TRBV7-3	-	few	CASSLQDTTEAFF	TGTGCCAGCAGCTTACAGGACACTACCGAAGCTTTCTTT
TRBJ2-1	TRBV18	TRBD2	few	CASSLQGLAGGPHEQFF	TGTGCCAGCTCACTTCAAGGACTAGCGGGAGGGCCCCATGAGCAGTTCTTC
TRBJ1-1	TRBV5-1	-	few	CASRAGAGTTEAFF	TGCGCCAGCAGGGCGGGGGCCGGGACCACTGAAGCTTTCTTT
TRBJ1-4	TRBV5-1	TRBD1	-	CASSRGQGGEKLFF	TGCGCCAGCAGCCGGGGACAGGGAGGTGAAAAACTGTTTTTT
TRBJ2-7	TRBV5-1	-	-	CASSLDGSGAYEQYF	TGCGCCAGCAGCTTGGATGGTAGCGGAGCCTACGAGCAGTACTTC
TRBJ2-7	TRBV5-6	TRBD2	many	CASSFPGLDVNYEQYF	TGTGCCAGCAGCTTCCCGGGACTAGATGTGAACTACGAGCAGTACTTC
TRBJ1-2	TRBV27	TRBD1	-	CASRRDSFYGYTF	TGTGCCAGCAGAAGGGACAGCTTCTATGGCTACACCTTC
TRBJ1-1	TRBV15	TRBD1	-	CATSRSGQLRAFF	TGTGCCACCAGCAGATCGGGACAGTTGCGGGCTTTCTTT
TRBJ2-6	TRBV5-4	TRBD2	-	CVSSPQGGGPGANVLTF	TGTGTCAGCAGCCCACAGGGCGGGGGGCCTGGGGCCAACGTCCTGACTTTC
TRBJ1-2	TRBV7-8	TRBD1	-	CASSFRQGIDGYTF	TGTGCCAGCAGCTTTCGACAGGGGATAGATGGCTACACCTTC
TRBJ2-7	TRBV5-1	-	-	CASTPPGSYEQYF	TGCGCCAGCACCCCCCCGGGGTCCTACGAGCAGTACTTC
TRBJ2-1	TRBV5-6	TRBD2	-	CASSFLAGGLYNEQFF	TGTGCCAGCAGCTTTTTAGCGGGAGGGTTGTACAATGAGCAGTTCTTC
TRBJ2-3	TRBV6-5	TRBD2	few	CASSQAGVDTQYF	TGTGCCAGCAGCCAAGCGGGAGTGGATACGCAGTATTTT
TRBJ2-7	TRBV6-5	-	few	CASTFSGQSYEQYF	TGTGCCAGCACCTTCTCGGGTCAGTCCTACGAGCAGTACTTC
TRBJ1-1	TRBV28	-	-	CASSFRAGTHMNTEAFF	TGTGCCAGCAGTTTCCGAGCAGGGACACACATGAACACTGAAGCTTTCTTT
TRBJ1-5	TRBV7-9	-	-	CASSAWGGLGNQPQHF	TGTGCCAGCAGCGCCTGGGGGGGGTTGGGCAATCAGCCCCAGCATTTT
TRBJ1-2	TRBV7-8	-	few	CASSPTGGYGYTF	TGTGCCAGCAGCCCTACCGGGGGCTATGGCTACACCTTC
TRBJ2-1	TRBV7-3	-	-	CASSLLLGSEQFF	TGTGCCAGCAGCTTATTGTTGGGGAGTGAGCAGTTCTTC
TRBJ2-1	TRBV7-2	-	-	CASSRTNPNEQFF	TGTGCCAGCAGCCGGACTAACCCCAATGAGCAGTTCTTC
TRBJ1-4	TRBV7-9	TRBD1	once	CASSPMTGGSEKLFF	TGTGCCAGCAGCCCAATGACAGGGGGCAGCGAAAAACTGTTTTTT
TRBJ2-7	TRBV28	-	-	CASRNLWVPGYEQYF	TGTGCCAGCAGGAATCTGTGGGTACCAGGCTACGAGCAGTACTTC
TRBJ1-2	TRBV9	-	-	CASSVQGAYGYTF	TGTGCCAGCAGCGTCCAAGGGGCCTATGGCTACACCTTC
TRBJ2-3	TRBV14	TRBD2	-	CASSQELASTDTQYF	TGTGCCAGCAGCCAAGAACTAGCGAGCACAGATACGCAGTATTTT